The clone carrying this T cell receptor beta chain was seen only once. Its antigen remains unidentified. This sample is drawn from a study of lymphopenia after photon versus proton radiotherapy. Findings of the study overall: Post-nadir diversity loss with photons came from oligoclonal expansion, particularly CD8+ Temra cells.

Only in-frame clones appear in the TCRdb table, and some are missing; sequencing was by immunoSEQ multiplex PCR. The sample shows 160,000 or so clones, approximately 91% of them seen only once. The CDR3 has 14 residues. Germline-derived CDR1 and CDR2 are LNHDA and SQIVND (reference sequence). V was trimmed by 7 bases and J by 1 base, leaving 12 bases between them. The clonotype originates from a man between 45 and 60 years old with gastric cancer. The V gene is TRBV19, the J gene TRBJ2-3, with D possibly TRBD2 on 5 matching bases. The material sequenced was peripheral blood, taken from a patient treated with photon-based radiotherapy. The chain's CDR3 is CASNRGAGTDTQYF. As DNA, the CDR3 is TGTGCCAGTAATCGGGGAGCGGGCACAGATACGCAGTATTTT.